This T cell receptor beta chain is from a study of cytomegalovirus exposure and HLA in healthy donors. A note on this clone: Antigen: not known.

A multiplex PCR was run with 60 Vbeta primers and 13 Jbeta primers. Assay used: immunoSEQ multiplex PCR; TCRdb lists only in-frame clones, some missing. The table has some 150,000 clones, around three quarters seen once. Study-wide results and caveats: Despite most TCR sequences being rare, some public TCRs occurred in many donors.

The V gene's germline CDR1 is SNHLY and CDR2 FYNNEI. The V and J ends lost 5 bases and 3 bases respectively, with 16 bases between them. CDR3 length: 16 residues. This sequence originates from a man aged 35 to 55 in good health and CMV-seropositive. V gene TRBV2 combines with J gene TRBJ2-2; perhaps TRBD2 as D (5 bases). The sample consisted of PBMCs. CDR3 DNA sequence: TGTGCCAGCAGTAACGGAGGTTTGCGGGACACCGGGGAGCTGTTTTTT. Its translation is CASSNGGLRDTGELFF.